A single T cell receptor beta chain is shown here with its context. Antigen unknown. TCRdb re-called the 5' RACE reads; every CDR3 protein appears as one record, without DNA. This sample's table reports a few hundred thousand distinct CDR3 sequences. The germline V gene encodes CDR1 SGHRS and CDR2 YFSETQ. This CDR3 has 15 amino acids. The data originate from a study of monozygotic twins with inflammatory bowel disease. Study outcomes and limitations: Relative clonotype sharing with others was diminished in IBD patients versus healthy twins, particularly with disease activity.

The receptor was isolated from a human donor with ulcerative colitis or Crohn's disease, or a healthy co-twin of an affected twin (not recorded which). The sequencing input was blood. The chain joins TRBV5-1 to TRBJ2-1; TCRdb's D gene call, TRBD1, goes unchecked for lack of DNA. The CDR3 protein is CASSLAGTGSDEQFF. The whole variable domain, filled in from reference TRBV5-1 and TRBJ2-1, reads KAGVTQTPRYLIKTRGQQVTLSCSPISGHRSVSWYQQTPGQGLQFLFEYFSETQRNKGNFPGRFSGRQFSNSRSEMNVSTLELGDSALYLCASSLAGTGSDEQFFGPGTRLTVL.